This T cell receptor (beta chain) derives from a study of T-cell memory formation after mild COVID-19. On the study more broadly: Clusters of TCRs were largely donor specific.

In the case of this clonotype: Its specificity is unknown.

TCRdb redid the calling of the 5' RACE reads with MiXCR, one entry per CDR3 protein. The sample lists 150,000 to 200,000 distinct CDR3 sequences; around 13% were seen once. Overall study results and limits: Clones shrinking from day 15 to 85 showed even CD4/CD8 mixes; later expanders tilted CD4+. Pre-infection memory already had some responding clones, implying cross-reactive memory joined. Most CD4+ clones that shrank were in CM and EM, while CD8+ ones turned up in EMRA.

Germline V gene data show CDR1 as SGHTA and CDR2 as FQGNSA. This CDR3 has 14 residues. V lost 1 base and J lost 4, with 10 bases in between. Source material: PBMCs or a T cell subset sorted from them (not recorded which). The V gene is TRBV7-2, the J gene TRBJ1-1, with D perhaps TRBD1 (6 bases). The receptor comes from an adult woman who had mild COVID-19 (a few samples of this study predate the infection). Cell type and time point are not known. CDR3 DNA sequence: TGTGCCAGCAGCTTAGTGCAGGGGCCCACTGAAGCTTTCTTT. Protein: CASSLVQGPTEAFF.